The source of this T cell receptor beta chain is a study of breast tumors, draining lymph nodes, adjacent tissues. For this clonotype: Its antigen is unidentified.

The CDR3 runs 14 residues. The germline CDR1 and CDR2 sequences are SQVTM and ANQGSEA. The V gene end was trimmed by 1 base and the J gene end by 10 bases; junction bases not matched to a gene: 7. Study findings and constraints: Findings are consistent with lymph node origin and intratumoral expansion of most tumor T cells. Luminal-like breast cancer showed significantly higher tumor–nontumor repertoire similarity than basal-like. That most tumor T cells come from lymph nodes remained unproven.

MiXCR, applied by TCRdb to the multiplex PCR reads, yields one record per CDR3 protein. Of roughly 100,000 distinct CDR3 sequences listed, more than 30% were seen once; the top ten hold less than 6%. Axillary draining lymph nodes of breast cancer patients supplied the node samples. The genes are TRBV29-1 and TRBJ2-1; the match to TRBD2 covers 10 bases. Sequences were obtained from axillary lymph node tissue. This TCR derives from a female donor with breast cancer. Some clones in this sample may be carry-over from other donors' samples. CDR3 nucleotides: TGCAGCGTTGAAGGAGCGGGAGGGTTTTACGAGCAGTTCTTC. It encodes CSVEGAGGFYEQFF.